A single T cell receptor (beta chain) is shown here with its context. Its cognate antigen is unknown. This CDR3 is also generated by other DNA sequences in the sample. Germline V gene lookup returns CDR1 SGDLS and CDR2 YYNGEE. This CDR3 comprises 15 residues. The V gene lost 2 bases and the J gene lost 0 bases, with 10 bases spanning the gap. The data stem from a study of shared clonotypes between healthy human individuals. Study information: Three plates each covered CD4 naive and memory; CD8 naive two, CD8 memory one. Findings and limits, study-wide: The study generally estimated greater richness for naive than memory subsets. Clonotype sharing across a few donors was observed for around 5% of naive CD4 clonotypes.

The naive CD8 fraction comprised CD45RO-negative cells positively selected for CCR7 and excluded terminally differentiated effector memory CD45RA+ cells. The assay was carried out at the deep level. TCRdb keeps only in-frame clones here, not all; method: immunoSEQ multiplex PCR. The data hold millions of clones, with less than 95% observed a single time. The chain employs TRBV9 and TRBJ2-3, with no clear D. The sequencing input was naive CD8+ T cells sorted from blood. This receptor was obtained from a man between 18 and 35 years old in good health. CDR3: CASSVDGSSTDTQYF. The CDR3 DNA reads as TGTGCCAGCAGCGTGGACGGGTCTAGCACAGATACGCAGTATTTT.